This T cell receptor beta chain was recorded in a study of cytomegalovirus exposure and HLA in healthy donors. Study-wide context: Clustering assigned 81% of the roughly 420 genotyped donors to the Caucasian-associated ancestry cluster.

Primers: 60 Vbeta forward and 13 Jbeta reverse. Only in-frame clones appear in the TCRdb table, and some are missing; sequencing was by immunoSEQ multiplex PCR. The table has about 160,000 clones, 55% to 70% seen once. Nominally healthy donors were sampled, though unrecorded immune exposures were likely. The germline V gene has CDR1 MRHNA and CDR2 SNTAGT. This CDR3 spans 14 amino acids. Trimming cost V 6 bases and J 5 bases, with 15 bases left between them. This TCR was recovered from a woman aged 55-69 years in good health and CMV-seropositive. Sequencing used PBMCs. This rearrangement joins TRBV6-4 to TRBJ2-3; possible D gene TRBD2, 5 bases. The CDR3 sequence: CASSPSTEGDTQYF. The CDR3 coding sequence is TGTGCCAGCAGCCCCTCTACCGAGGGAGATACGCAGTATTTT.